This T cell receptor (beta chain) is from a study of T-cell memory formation after mild COVID-19. The study, taken as a whole, reports: A second wave expanding day 15 to 37 was CD4+-biased; contracting clones were balanced.

In the case of this clonotype: The antigen is undetermined.

TCRdb reprocessed the 5' RACE reads via MiXCR and lists one record per CDR3 protein. The sample includes 210,000 or so distinct CDR3 sequences, about 16% of them seen just once. The ends were cut back, 1 base at V and 1 base at J, with 4 bases in the middle. The CDR3 is 12 residues long. The germline V gene encodes CDR1 DFQATT and CDR2 SNEGSKA (reference sequence). The sequenced sample was PBMCs or a T cell subset sorted from them (not recorded which). This TCR was recovered from an adult woman who had mild COVID-19 (a few samples of this study predate the infection). Cell type and time point are not known. The J gene is TRBJ1-1, the V gene TRBV20-1; D call uncertain. The DNA of the CDR3 is TGCAGTGCTAGAGGGGGGAACACTGAAGCTTTCTTT. Its translation is CSARGGNTEAFF.